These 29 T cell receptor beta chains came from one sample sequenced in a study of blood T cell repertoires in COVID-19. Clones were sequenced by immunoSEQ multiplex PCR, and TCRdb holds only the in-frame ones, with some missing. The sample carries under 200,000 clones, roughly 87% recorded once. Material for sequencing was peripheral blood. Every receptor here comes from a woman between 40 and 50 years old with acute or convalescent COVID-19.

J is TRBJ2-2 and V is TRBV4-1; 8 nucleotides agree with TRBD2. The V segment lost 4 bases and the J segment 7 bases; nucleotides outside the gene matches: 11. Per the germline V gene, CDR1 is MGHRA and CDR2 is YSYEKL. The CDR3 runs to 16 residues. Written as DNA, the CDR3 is TGCGCCAGCAGCCGAGTTAGCGGGGTTAGCCTCGGGGAGCTGTTTTTT. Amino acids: CASSRVSGVSLGELFF.

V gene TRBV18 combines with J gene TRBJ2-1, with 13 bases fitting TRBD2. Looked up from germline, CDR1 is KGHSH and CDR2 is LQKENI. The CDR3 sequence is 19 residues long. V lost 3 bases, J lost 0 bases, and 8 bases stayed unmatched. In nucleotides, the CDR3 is TGTGCCAGCTCACCGGCGACTAGCGGGGGGCTCAGCTCCTACAATGAGCAGTTCTTC. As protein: CASSPATSGGLSSYNEQFF.

This chain's CDR3 is CASSLMIQGYTEAFF. The CDR3 region has the DNA TGTGCCAGCAGTTTAATGATTCAGGGGTACACTGAAGCTTTCTTT. The chain recombines TRBV28 with TRBJ1-1; D is perhaps TRBD1 (6 bases). Germline CDR1 reads MDHEN; CDR2 reads SYDVKM. The CDR3 sequence is 15 residues long. V was shortened by 2 bases and J by 3 bases, with 13 bases between the two germline ends.

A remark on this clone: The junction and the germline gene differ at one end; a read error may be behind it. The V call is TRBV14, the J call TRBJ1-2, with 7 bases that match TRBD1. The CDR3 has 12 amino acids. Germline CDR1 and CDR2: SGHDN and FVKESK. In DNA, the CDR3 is TGTGCCAGCAGCGAGTACAGGGGCCGGGTTTTGTTC. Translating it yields CASSEYRGRVLF.

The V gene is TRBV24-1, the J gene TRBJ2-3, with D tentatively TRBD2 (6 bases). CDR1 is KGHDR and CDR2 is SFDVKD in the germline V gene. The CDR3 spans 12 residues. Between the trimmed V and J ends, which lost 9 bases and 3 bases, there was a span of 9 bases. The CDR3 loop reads CATGGSTDTQYF. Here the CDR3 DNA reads TGTGCCACCGGGGGGAGTACAGATACGCAGTATTTT.

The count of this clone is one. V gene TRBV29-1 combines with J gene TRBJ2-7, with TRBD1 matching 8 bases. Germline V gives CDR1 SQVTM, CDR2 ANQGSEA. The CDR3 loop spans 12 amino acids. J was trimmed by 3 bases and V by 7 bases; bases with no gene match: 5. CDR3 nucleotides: TGCAGCGCCGGGACAGGCAACTACGAGCAGTACTTC. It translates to CSAGTGNYEQYF.

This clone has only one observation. The CDR3 nucleotides are TGCGCCAGCAGCTTGCGTGGTAGTAGCGAGGGCGAGCAGTTCTTC. It codes for CASSLRGSSEGEQFF. The V call is TRBV5-1, the J call TRBJ2-1; D might be TRBD2 (5 bases). CDR1 SGHRS and CDR2 YFSETQ come from the germline V gene. The CDR3 loop spans 15 amino acids. V lost 1 base and J 10 bases, leaving 18 bases between the germline ends.

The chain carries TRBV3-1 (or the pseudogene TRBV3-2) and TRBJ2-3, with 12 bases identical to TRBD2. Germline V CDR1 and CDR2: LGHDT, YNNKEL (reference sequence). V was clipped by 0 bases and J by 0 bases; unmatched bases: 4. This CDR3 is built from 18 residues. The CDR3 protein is CASSQEGLAGGSTDTQYF. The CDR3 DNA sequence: TGTGCCAGCAGCCAAGAGGGACTAGCGGGTGGGAGCACAGATACGCAGTATTTT.

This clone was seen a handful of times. The CDR3 region is CASSPDPGQGYEQYF. DNA for the CDR3: TGTGCCAGCAGCCCCGACCCCGGACAGGGCTACGAGCAGTACTTC. The chain has TRBV27 and TRBJ2-7, with 8 bases aligning to TRBD1. V was clipped by 6 bases and J by 3 bases; unmatched bases: 10. Germline CDR1 reads MNHEY; CDR2 reads SMNVEV (reference sequence). CDR3 size: 15 residues.

In DNA form, the CDR3 reads TGTGCCAGCAGTTTGGGTCTAGCGACCGGGGAGCTGTTTTTT. Protein product: CASSLGLATGELFF. V is TRBV28 and J is TRBJ2-2; D might be TRBD2 (6 bases). Looked up from germline, CDR1 is MDHEN and CDR2 is SYDVKM. The CDR3 sequence is 14 residues long. With 3 bases removed from V and 5 bases from J, the gap between germline ends came to 10 bases.

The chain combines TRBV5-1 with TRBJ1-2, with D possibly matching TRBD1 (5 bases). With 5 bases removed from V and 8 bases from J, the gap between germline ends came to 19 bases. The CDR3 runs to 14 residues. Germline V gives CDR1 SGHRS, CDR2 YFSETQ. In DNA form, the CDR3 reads TGCGCCAGCAGACAATCGGGAGAGGGGATGGGCTACACCTTC. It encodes CASRQSGEGMGYTF.

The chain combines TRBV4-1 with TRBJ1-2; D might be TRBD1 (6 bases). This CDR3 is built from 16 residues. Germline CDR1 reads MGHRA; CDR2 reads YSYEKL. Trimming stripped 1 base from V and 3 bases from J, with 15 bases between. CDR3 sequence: CASSQGGLRGHYGYTF. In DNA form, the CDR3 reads TGCGCCAGCAGCCAAGGCGGCCTCAGGGGCCACTATGGCTACACCTTC.

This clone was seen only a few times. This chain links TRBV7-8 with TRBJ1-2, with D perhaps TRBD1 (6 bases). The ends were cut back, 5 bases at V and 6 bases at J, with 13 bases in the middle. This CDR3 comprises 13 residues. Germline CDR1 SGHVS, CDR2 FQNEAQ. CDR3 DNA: TGTGCCAGCAGCCGGGACACCCGAAATGGCTACACCTTC. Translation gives CASSRDTRNGYTF.

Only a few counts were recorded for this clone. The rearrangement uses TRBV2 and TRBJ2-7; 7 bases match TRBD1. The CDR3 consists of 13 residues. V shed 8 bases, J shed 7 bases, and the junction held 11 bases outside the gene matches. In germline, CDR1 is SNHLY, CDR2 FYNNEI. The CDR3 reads CASSLNAGGEQYF. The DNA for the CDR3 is TGTGCCAGCTCCCTGAATGCAGGGGGAGAGCAGTACTTC.

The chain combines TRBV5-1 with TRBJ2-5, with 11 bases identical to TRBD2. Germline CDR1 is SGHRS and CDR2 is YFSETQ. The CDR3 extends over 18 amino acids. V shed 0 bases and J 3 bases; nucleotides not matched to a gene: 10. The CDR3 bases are TGCGCCAGCAGCTTGGATCGACTAGCGGGGCTGCTAAAAGAGACCCAGTACTTC. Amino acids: CASSLDRLAGLLKETQYF.

The CDR3 DNA reads TGTGCCACCCTAAATCAGGGCCCTGGAAACACCATATATTTT. It specifies CATLNQGPGNTIYF. V gene TRBV10-3 combines with J gene TRBJ1-3; possible D gene TRBD1, 5 bases. Germline lookup yields CDR1 ENHRY and CDR2 SYGVKD. Trimming took 10 bases from V and 2 from J, leaving 15 bases between them. The CDR3 extends over 14 amino acids.

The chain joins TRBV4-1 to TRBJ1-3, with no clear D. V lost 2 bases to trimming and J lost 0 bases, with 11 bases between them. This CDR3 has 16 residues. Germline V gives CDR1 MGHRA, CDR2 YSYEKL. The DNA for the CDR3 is TGCGCCAGCAGCCAAATGGGCGGGAACTCTGGAAACACCATATATTTT. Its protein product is CASSQMGGNSGNTIYF.

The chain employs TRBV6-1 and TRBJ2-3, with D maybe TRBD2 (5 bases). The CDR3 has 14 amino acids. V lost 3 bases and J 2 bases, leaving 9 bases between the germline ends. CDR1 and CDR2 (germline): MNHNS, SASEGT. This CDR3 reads CASSDVGDTDTQYF. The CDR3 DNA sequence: TGTGCCAGCAGTGACGTCGGGGACACAGATACGCAGTATTTT.

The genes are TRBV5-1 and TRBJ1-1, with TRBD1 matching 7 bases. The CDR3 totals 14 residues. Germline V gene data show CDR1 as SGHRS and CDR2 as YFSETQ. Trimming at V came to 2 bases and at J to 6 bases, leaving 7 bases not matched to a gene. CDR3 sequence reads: CASSLEGASAEAFF. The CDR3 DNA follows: TGCGCCAGCAGCTTAGAGGGGGCTAGCGCTGAAGCTTTCTTT.

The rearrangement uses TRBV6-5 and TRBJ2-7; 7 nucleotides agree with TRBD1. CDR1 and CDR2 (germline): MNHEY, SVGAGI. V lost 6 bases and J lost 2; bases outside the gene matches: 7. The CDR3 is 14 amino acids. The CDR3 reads CASRTTGLAYEQYF. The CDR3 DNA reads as TGTGCCAGCAGAACGACAGGGCTTGCCTACGAGCAGTACTTC.

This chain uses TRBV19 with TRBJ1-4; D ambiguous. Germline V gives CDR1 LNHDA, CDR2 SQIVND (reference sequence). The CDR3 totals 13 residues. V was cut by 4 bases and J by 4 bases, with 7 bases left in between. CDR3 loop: CASSNSHNEKLFF. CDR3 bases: TGTGCCAGTAGTAACAGCCATAATGAAAAACTGTTTTTT. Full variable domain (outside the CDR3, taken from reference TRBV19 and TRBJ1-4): DGGITQSPKYLFRKEGQNVTLSCEQNLNHDAMYWYRQDPGQGLRLIYYSQIVNDFQKGDIAEGYSVSREKKESFPLTVTSAQKNPTAFYLCASSNSHNEKLFFGSGTQLSVL.

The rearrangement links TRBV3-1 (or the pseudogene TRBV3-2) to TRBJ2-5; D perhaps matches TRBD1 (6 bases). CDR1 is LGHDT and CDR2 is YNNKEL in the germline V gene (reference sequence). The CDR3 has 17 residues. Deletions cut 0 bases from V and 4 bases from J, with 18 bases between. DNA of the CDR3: TGTGCCAGCAGCCAAGATATTCAGGGGAGCGGTGGAGAGACCCAGTACTTC. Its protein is CASSQDIQGSGGETQYF.

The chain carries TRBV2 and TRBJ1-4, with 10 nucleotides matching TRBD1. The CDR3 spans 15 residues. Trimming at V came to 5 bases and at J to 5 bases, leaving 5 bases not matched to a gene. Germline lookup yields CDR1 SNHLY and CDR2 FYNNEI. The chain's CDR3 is CASSFEGQGNEKLFF. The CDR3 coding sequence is TGTGCCAGCAGTTTTGAGGGACAGGGGAATGAAAAACTGTTTTTT.

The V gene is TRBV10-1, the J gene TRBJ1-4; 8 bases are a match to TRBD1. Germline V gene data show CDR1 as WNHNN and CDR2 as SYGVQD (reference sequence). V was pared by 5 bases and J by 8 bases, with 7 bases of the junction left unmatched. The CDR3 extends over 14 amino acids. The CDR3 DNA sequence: TGCGCCAGCAGTCTGGACAGGGCAAGGGAAAAACTGTTTTTT. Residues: CASSLDRAREKLFF.

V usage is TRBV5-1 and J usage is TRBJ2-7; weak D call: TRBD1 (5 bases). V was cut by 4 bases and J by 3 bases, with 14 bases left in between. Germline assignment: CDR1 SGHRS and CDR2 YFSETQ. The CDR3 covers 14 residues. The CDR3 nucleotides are TGCGCCAGCAGCCCTGACAGTGCCGACTACGAGCAGTACTTC. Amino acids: CASSPDSADYEQYF.

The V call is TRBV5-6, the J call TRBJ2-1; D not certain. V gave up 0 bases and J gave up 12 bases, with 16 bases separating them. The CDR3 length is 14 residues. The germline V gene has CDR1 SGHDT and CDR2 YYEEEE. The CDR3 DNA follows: TGTGCCAGCAGCTTGGTTAGTACCCCGTCTATGCAGTTCTTC. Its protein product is CASSLVSTPSMQFF.

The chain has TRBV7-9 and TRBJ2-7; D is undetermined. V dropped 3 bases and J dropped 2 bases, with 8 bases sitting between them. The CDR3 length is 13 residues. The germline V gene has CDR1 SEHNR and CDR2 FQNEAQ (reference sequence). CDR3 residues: CASSFDSTYEQYF. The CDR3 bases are TGTGCCAGCAGCTTCGACTCAACCTACGAGCAGTACTTC.

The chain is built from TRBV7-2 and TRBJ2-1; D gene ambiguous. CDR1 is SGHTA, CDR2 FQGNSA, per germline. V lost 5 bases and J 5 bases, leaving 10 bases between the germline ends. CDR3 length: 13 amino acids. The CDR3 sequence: CASSLNRDNEQFF. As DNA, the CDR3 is TGTGCCAGCAGCCTAAACCGGGACAATGAGCAGTTCTTC. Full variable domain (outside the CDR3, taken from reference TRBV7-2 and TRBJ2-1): GAGVSQSPSNKVTEKGKDVELRCDPISGHTALYWYRQSLGQGLEFLIYFQGNSAPDKSGLPSDRFSAERTGGSVSTLTIQRTQQEDSAVYLCASSLNRDNEQFFGPGTRLTVL.

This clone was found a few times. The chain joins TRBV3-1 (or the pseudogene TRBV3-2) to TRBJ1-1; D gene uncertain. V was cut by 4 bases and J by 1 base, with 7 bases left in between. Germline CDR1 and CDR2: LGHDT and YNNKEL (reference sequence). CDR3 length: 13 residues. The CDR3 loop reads CASSPRQNTEAFF. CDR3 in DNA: TGTGCCAGCAGCCCCCGACAGAACACTGAAGCTTTCTTT.